Listed below are T cell receptor beta chains from one sample, sequenced in a study of shared clonotypes between healthy human individuals. Produced via immunoSEQ multiplex PCR; TCRdb's table is partial and in-frame only. The sample gives under 650,000 clones, 95% to 97% of which show up once; roughly 0.06% is in the top ten. Sequencing was done on a sample of naive CD4+ T cells sorted from blood. The receptors originated from a woman aged 25 to 45 in good health. The CDR3 runs from the conserved cysteine through the conserved F or W. A D gene is named only where the DNA matches it firmly. Expanded clones get a size class; other rows say once, few or many, or leave the size out.

.	TRBV5-1	TRBJ2-5	.	CASSSGTPSGETQYF	TGCGCCAGCAGCTCCGGGACTCCATCCGGAGAGACCCAGTACTTC
.	TRBV27	TRBJ1-4	TRBD1	CASSSSKGASEKLFF	TGTGCCAGCAGTTCCTCCAAGGGGGCGAGTGAAAAACTGTTTTTT
.	TRBV9	TRBJ2-7	.	CASSAGNPYEQYF	TGTGCCAGCAGCGCGGGCAACCCCTACGAGCAGTACTTC
.	TRBV5-1	TRBJ1-1	TRBD1	CASSLSGGGARHTEAFF	TGCGCCAGCAGCTTGTCGGGAGGGGGCGCGAGGCACACTGAAGCTTTCTTT
once	TRBV5-5	TRBJ1-1	.	CASSLVRKGRNTEAFF	TGTGCCAGCAGCTTGGTTAGGAAGGGCCGGAACACTGAAGCTTTCTTT
.	TRBV30	TRBJ2-7	.	CAWKRAYEQYF	TGTGCCTGGAAACGGGCCTACGAGCAGTACTTC
.	TRBV19	TRBJ1-4	TRBD1	CASSISGQGSPKGEKLFF	TGTGCCAGTAGTATCTCGGGACAGGGGAGCCCGAAAGGTGAAAAACTGTTTTTT
.	TRBV12-5	TRBJ2-5	.	CAIRETQYF	TGTGCTATTAGGGAGACCCAGTACTTC
.	TRBV5-4	TRBJ2-3	.	CASSLSTDTQYF	TGTGCCAGCAGTCTTAGCACAGATACGCAGTATTTT
.	TRBV29-1	TRBJ1-1	.	CSVVVGLQGTEAFF	TGCAGCGTTGTGGTCGGCCTGCAAGGCACTGAAGCTTTCTTT
.	TRBV28	TRBJ1-4	TRBD1	CASSSLRQGHEKLFF	TGTGCCAGCAGTTCCCTGAGACAGGGCCATGAAAAACTGTTTTTT
.	TRBV5-4	TRBJ2-2	.	CASSSRGPDTGELFF	TGTGCCAGCAGCTCCCGGGGACCCGACACCGGGGAGCTGTTTTTT
once	TRBV6-1	TRBJ2-7	.	CASSGGRHEQYF	TGTGCCAGCAGTGGAGGTAGGCATGAGCAGTACTTC
.	TRBV28	TRBJ1-5	.	CASSFPPNQPQHF	TGTGCCAGCAGTTTTCCCCCAAATCAGCCCCAGCATTTT
.	TRBV5-1	TRBJ1-4	.	CASSLYNPTNEKLFF	TGCGCCAGCAGCTTGTACAACCCAACTAATGAAAAACTGTTTTTT
.	TRBV11-2	TRBJ1-1	.	CASSTGTNTEAFF	TGTGCCAGCAGCACAGGGACGAACACTGAAGCTTTCTTT